This T cell receptor (beta chain) was identified in a study of monozygotic twins with inflammatory bowel disease. A remark on this clonotype: Its antigen is undetermined.

Total RNA, at roughly 3,700 ng, went into every TCR library. Two nested PCRs, of about 16 and 10 cycles, processed TCRalpha and TCRbeta cDNA. TCRdb reprocessed the 5' RACE reads and keeps a single row for each CDR3 protein, giving no DNA. This sample's table has 300,000 to 350,000 distinct CDR3 sequences. Notes on the study in general: Against healthy co-twins, IBD patients had lower TCRbeta diversity (measured by inverse Simpson). IBD patients, compared with healthy twins, shared fewer clonotypes with others (especially with disease activity).

This sequence was found in a human donor with ulcerative colitis or Crohn's disease, or a healthy co-twin of an affected twin (not recorded which). Sequenced input: blood.

Here the CDR3 reads CASSLTGLAGSYEQYF. This sequence joins TRBV7-8 and TRBJ2-7; TCRdb lists TRBD2, though no DNA is available to test this call. The germline V gene encodes CDR1 SGHVS and CDR2 FQNEAQ. This CDR3 has 16 residues.